These T cell receptor beta chains were read from a single sample in a study of shared clonotypes between healthy human individuals. Here immunoSEQ multiplex PCR was the method, and the copy in TCRdb shows in-frame clones only, minus some. The sample lists around 1.1 million clones, around 78% occurring once. The sequencing sample was made of memory CD4+ T cells from PBMCs. These receptors all come from a man younger than 35 in good health. Some clones in this sample may be carry-over from other donors' samples. The CDR3 runs from the conserved cysteine through the conserved F or W. The D gene is left open where the match is weak. The size field is filled for only some rows; it gives once, few, many or a size class.

j_call: TRBJ1-2
d_call: NA
v_call: TRBV4-1
clone_size: NA
cdr3_aa: CASSTGLLGYTF
cdr3_nt: TGCGCCAGCAGCACGGGACTTCTTGGCTACACCTTC

j_call: TRBJ1-4
d_call: NA
v_call: TRBV7-8
clone_size: NA
cdr3_aa: CASSPGHFNEKLFF
cdr3_nt: TGTGCCAGCAGCCCGGGACACTTTAATGAAAAACTGTTTTTT

j_call: TRBJ2-5
d_call: NA
v_call: TRBV30
clone_size: many
cdr3_aa: CAWTHPGLETQYF
cdr3_nt: TGTGCCTGGACCCACCCGGGCCTGGAAACCCAGTACTTC

j_call: TRBJ1-1
d_call: NA
v_call: TRBV7-8
clone_size: once
cdr3_aa: CASSTFPRGAEAFF
cdr3_nt: TGTGCCAGCAGTACGTTCCCCCGTGGCGCTGAAGCTTTCTTT

j_call: TRBJ1-1
d_call: NA
v_call: TRBV6-6
clone_size: NA
cdr3_aa: CASSDTGRDTEAFF
cdr3_nt: TGTGCCAGCAGTGACACAGGTAGGGACACTGAAGCTTTCTTT

j_call: TRBJ2-7
d_call: NA
v_call: TRBV5-1
clone_size: NA
cdr3_aa: CASSASREQYF
cdr3_nt: TGCGCCAGCAGCGCCTCGCGGGAGCAGTACTTC

j_call: TRBJ1-4
d_call: TRBD1
v_call: TRBV5-1
clone_size: once
cdr3_aa: CASSKGQGGEKLFF
cdr3_nt: TGCGCCAGCAGCAAGGGACAGGGTGGTGAAAAACTGTTTTTT

j_call: TRBJ1-1
d_call: NA
v_call: TRBV4-3
clone_size: NA
cdr3_aa: CASSQDSSLNTEAFF
cdr3_nt: TGCGCCAGCAGCCAAGATTCGTCACTGAACACTGAAGCTTTCTTT

j_call: TRBJ1-2
d_call: NA
v_call: TRBV5-6
clone_size: NA
cdr3_aa: CASSLGRIYGYTF
cdr3_nt: TGTGCCAGCAGCTTGGGGCGGATATATGGCTACACCTTC

j_call: TRBJ2-5
d_call: TRBD2
v_call: TRBV19
clone_size: NA
cdr3_aa: CASSIGGTSGQETQYF
cdr3_nt: TGTGCCAGTAGTATAGGCGGGACTAGCGGTCAAGAGACCCAGTACTTC

j_call: TRBJ1-4
d_call: NA
v_call: TRBV5-5
clone_size: NA
cdr3_aa: CASSLGAGANEKLFF
cdr3_nt: TGTGCCAGCAGCTTGGGGGCTGGTGCTAATGAAAAACTGTTTTTT

j_call: TRBJ2-3
d_call: TRBD2
v_call: TRBV7-9
clone_size: NA
cdr3_aa: CASSWTSGRGTDTQYF
cdr3_nt: TGTGCCAGCAGCTGGACTAGCGGGAGGGGCACAGATACGCAGTATTTT

j_call: TRBJ2-1
d_call: NA
v_call: TRBV5-8
clone_size: NA
cdr3_aa: CASSRTSLGPYNEQFF
cdr3_nt: TGTGCCAGCAGCCGAACTAGCCTCGGCCCCTACAATGAGCAGTTCTTC

j_call: TRBJ1-4
d_call: NA
v_call: TRBV7-3
clone_size: many
cdr3_aa: CARPRGGNNEKLFF
cdr3_nt: TGTGCCAGACCACGGGGAGGTAATAATGAAAAACTGTTTTTT

j_call: TRBJ1-4
d_call: NA
v_call: TRBV7-3
clone_size: few
cdr3_aa: CASSLTPVGSTNEKLFF
cdr3_nt: TGTGCCAGCAGCTTAACCCCAGTAGGGTCAACTAATGAAAAACTGTTTTTT

j_call: TRBJ2-3
d_call: NA
v_call: TRBV7-2
clone_size: NA
cdr3_aa: CASRRSSTDTQYF
cdr3_nt: TGTGCCAGCAGGCGTTCTAGCACAGATACGCAGTATTTT

j_call: TRBJ2-1
d_call: NA
v_call: TRBV15
clone_size: NA
cdr3_aa: CATSRDSGGNPSYNEQFF
cdr3_nt: TGTGCCACCAGCAGAGATTCCGGCGGGAATCCCTCCTACAATGAGCAGTTCTTC

j_call: TRBJ1-5
d_call: NA
v_call: TRBV5-3
clone_size: NA
cdr3_aa: CARSSASDFNSNQPQHF
cdr3_nt: TGTGCCAGAAGCTCAGCGTCAGACTTTAATAGCAATCAGCCCCAGCATTTT

j_call: TRBJ1-3
d_call: NA
v_call: TRBV28
clone_size: NA
cdr3_aa: CASSVGGTGNTIYF
cdr3_nt: TGTGCCAGCAGCGTGGGGGGAACTGGAAACACCATATATTTT

j_call: TRBJ1-5
d_call: TRBD1
v_call: TRBV28
clone_size: once
cdr3_aa: CAVSTGSQPQHF
cdr3_nt: TGTGCCGTATCGACAGGGAGTCAGCCCCAGCATTTT

j_call: TRBJ1-1
d_call: NA
v_call: TRBV4-2
clone_size: few
cdr3_aa: CASSPVDRNTEAFF
cdr3_nt: TGTGCCAGCAGCCCTGTGGACAGGAACACTGAAGCTTTCTTT

j_call: TRBJ1-2
d_call: TRBD1
v_call: TRBV28
clone_size: many
cdr3_aa: CASNVPGQGTRGYTF
cdr3_nt: TGTGCCAGCAACGTCCCGGGACAGGGGACCCGTGGCTACACCTTC

j_call: TRBJ2-3
d_call: NA
v_call: TRBV10-3
clone_size: NA
cdr3_aa: CAISFTGPERDTQYF
cdr3_nt: TGTGCCATCTCTTTCACGGGACCCGAGAGGGATACGCAGTATTTT

j_call: TRBJ1-1
d_call: NA
v_call: TRBV18
clone_size: NA
cdr3_aa: CASFGRPPSMNTEAFF
cdr3_nt: TGTGCCAGCTTCGGTAGGCCCCCCTCTATGAACACTGAAGCTTTCTTT

j_call: TRBJ2-4
d_call: NA
v_call: TRBV29-1
clone_size: NA
cdr3_aa: CSVGGRGGNIQYF
cdr3_nt: TGCAGCGTTGGCGGGAGAGGGGGAAACATTCAGTACTTC

j_call: TRBJ1-3
d_call: TRBD1
v_call: TRBV30
clone_size: few
cdr3_aa: CAGDRGSGNTIYF
cdr3_nt: TGTGCCGGGGACAGGGGCTCTGGAAACACCATATATTTT

j_call: TRBJ1-4
d_call: NA
v_call: TRBV28
clone_size: NA
cdr3_aa: CASRGGQASSREKLFF
cdr3_nt: TGTGCCAGCAGAGGGGGACAAGCCTCTAGTAGGGAAAAACTGTTTTTT

j_call: TRBJ2-7
d_call: NA
v_call: TRBV4-3
clone_size: NA
cdr3_aa: CASSQVRSSYEQYF
cdr3_nt: TGCGCCAGCAGCCAAGTGAGGTCCTCCTACGAGCAGTACTTC

j_call: TRBJ2-4
d_call: NA
v_call: TRBV14
clone_size: once
cdr3_aa: CASSRALGDIQYF
cdr3_nt: TGTGCCAGCAGCCGGGCTCTGGGGGACATTCAGTACTTC

j_call: TRBJ2-5
d_call: NA
v_call: TRBV9
clone_size: NA
cdr3_aa: CASSERQEGTGETQYF
cdr3_nt: TGTGCCAGCAGCGAGAGACAGGAGGGGACGGGAGAGACCCAGTACTTC

j_call: TRBJ2-1
d_call: NA
v_call: TRBV6-5
clone_size: NA
cdr3_aa: CASSPLESSEQFF
cdr3_nt: TGTGCCAGCAGTCCGCTCGAGAGTTCTGAGCAGTTCTTC

j_call: TRBJ1-3
d_call: NA
v_call: TRBV30
clone_size: once
cdr3_aa: CAWRSGSGNTIYF
cdr3_nt: TGTGCCTGGAGAAGCGGGTCTGGAAACACCATATATTTT

j_call: TRBJ1-1
d_call: NA
v_call: TRBV7-2
clone_size: once
cdr3_aa: CASSPTRGSEAFF
cdr3_nt: TGTGCCAGCAGCCCAACCCGGGGTTCTGAAGCTTTCTTT

j_call: TRBJ2-2
d_call: NA
v_call: TRBV7-2
clone_size: NA
cdr3_aa: CASSLRPSGELFF
cdr3_nt: TGTGCCAGCAGCTTAAGACCCTCCGGGGAGCTGTTTTTT

j_call: TRBJ1-1
d_call: TRBD1
v_call: TRBV5-4
clone_size: NA
cdr3_aa: CASSSPQGATNTEAFF
cdr3_nt: TGTGCCAGCAGCTCTCCACAGGGGGCTACGAACACTGAAGCTTTCTTT

j_call: TRBJ1-2
d_call: NA
v_call: TRBV2
clone_size: NA
cdr3_aa: CASSDFDSYGYTF
cdr3_nt: TGTGCCAGCAGCGATTTTGATTCCTATGGCTACACCTTC

j_call: TRBJ2-7
d_call: TRBD1
v_call: TRBV18
clone_size: NA
cdr3_aa: CASSPGTVFGEQYF
cdr3_nt: TGTGCCAGCTCACCGGGGACAGTTTTTGGCGAGCAGTACTTC

j_call: TRBJ1-5
d_call: NA
v_call: TRBV19
clone_size: many
cdr3_aa: CASSKGFGQPQHF
cdr3_nt: TGTGCCAGTAGTAAGGGGTTTGGACAGCCCCAGCATTTT

j_call: TRBJ2-3
d_call: NA
v_call: TRBV28
clone_size: NA
cdr3_aa: CASSSPGEGDTQYF
cdr3_nt: TGTGCCAGCAGTTCGCCGGGAGAAGGGGATACGCAGTATTTT

j_call: TRBJ2-7
d_call: TRBD2
v_call: TRBV5-4
clone_size: NA
cdr3_aa: CASSSKTSGGPALGEQYF
cdr3_nt: TGTGCCAGCAGCTCCAAGACTAGCGGAGGACCCGCGCTTGGGGAGCAGTACTTC

j_call: TRBJ2-7
d_call: TRBD2
v_call: TRBV15
clone_size: NA
cdr3_aa: CATSSPGLAGGQQYF
cdr3_nt: TGTGCCACCAGCAGTCCGGGACTAGCGGGAGGACAGCAGTACTTC

j_call: TRBJ1-4
d_call: NA
v_call: TRBV9
clone_size: NA
cdr3_aa: CASSVSPGRGTNEKLFF
cdr3_nt: TGTGCCAGCAGCGTATCCCCAGGTAGAGGGACTAATGAAAAACTGTTTTTT

j_call: TRBJ2-5
d_call: TRBD1
v_call: TRBV5-6
clone_size: NA
cdr3_aa: CASSWTGIETQYF
cdr3_nt: TGTGCCAGCAGTTGGACAGGGATAGAGACCCAGTACTTC

j_call: TRBJ2-2
d_call: TRBD1
v_call: TRBV11-2
clone_size: NA
cdr3_aa: CASRGTGGFTGELFF
cdr3_nt: TGTGCCAGCAGGGGGACAGGGGGCTTCACCGGGGAGCTGTTTTTT

j_call: TRBJ2-7
d_call: NA
v_call: TRBV10-3
clone_size: NA
cdr3_aa: CAISESGGVGEQYF
cdr3_nt: TGTGCCATCAGTGAGTCTGGTGGGGTCGGCGAGCAGTACTTC

j_call: TRBJ1-4
d_call: NA
v_call: TRBV10-3
clone_size: NA
cdr3_aa: CAISESGGDEKLFF
cdr3_nt: TGTGCCATCAGTGAGTCAGGGGGTGATGAAAAACTGTTTTTT

j_call: TRBJ2-7
d_call: TRBD1
v_call: TRBV5-1
clone_size: NA
cdr3_aa: CASSSGTVLTYEQYF
cdr3_nt: TGCGCCAGCAGCTCCGGGACAGTCCTAACCTACGAGCAGTACTTC

j_call: TRBJ2-5
d_call: TRBD1
v_call: TRBV19
clone_size: NA
cdr3_aa: CASRNSRSGTGSRETQYF
cdr3_nt: TGTGCCAGTAGGAACTCCCGGAGCGGGACAGGGTCCCGAGAGACCCAGTACTTC

j_call: TRBJ2-1
d_call: TRBD2
v_call: TRBV10-3
clone_size: few
cdr3_aa: CAISKTSGRAGSYNEQFF
cdr3_nt: TGTGCCATCAGTAAGACTAGCGGGAGGGCCGGGTCCTACAATGAGCAGTTCTTC

j_call: TRBJ2-1
d_call: TRBD2
v_call: TRBV7-3
clone_size: NA
cdr3_aa: CASSLLATHSNEQFF
cdr3_nt: TGTGCCAGCAGCCTACTAGCGACCCACTCCAATGAGCAGTTCTTC

j_call: TRBJ1-5
d_call: NA
v_call: TRBV5-5
clone_size: NA
cdr3_aa: CASSPAGAGQPQHF
cdr3_nt: TGTGCCAGCAGCCCCGCGGGGGCCGGACAGCCCCAGCATTTT

j_call: TRBJ1-5
d_call: NA
v_call: TRBV28
clone_size: NA
cdr3_aa: CASSPTDSSNQPQHF
cdr3_nt: TGTGCCAGCAGTCCAACGGACAGTAGCAATCAGCCCCAGCATTTT

j_call: TRBJ2-7
d_call: NA
v_call: TRBV5-1
clone_size: NA
cdr3_aa: CASSLAPVSYEQYF
cdr3_nt: TGCGCCAGCAGCTTGGCCCCTGTCTCCTACGAGCAGTACTTC

j_call: TRBJ2-7
d_call: TRBD2
v_call: TRBV4-2
clone_size: NA
cdr3_aa: CASSQVGGGQYEQYF
cdr3_nt: TGTGCCAGCAGCCAAGTCGGGGGAGGGCAGTACGAGCAGTACTTC

j_call: TRBJ2-1
d_call: NA
v_call: TRBV5-1
clone_size: NA
cdr3_aa: CASSFRSEGSRSSSYNEQFF
cdr3_nt: TGCGCCAGCAGCTTCCGGAGTGAGGGTAGCCGCTCGAGCTCCTACAATGAGCAGTTCTTC